Listed here are 3 T cell receptor beta chains from one sample, sequenced in a study of Tregs in tolerant kidney transplant recipients. Their cognate antigens are unknown. Sequencing used immunoSEQ multiplex PCR; TCRdb keeps in-frame clones, though not all of them. The sample has 30,000 to 35,000 clones, approximately 80% seen once. The sequenced sample was Tregs from blood cultured with allogeneic cells. The receptors were sampled from a human donor in good health.

The chain links TRBV7-3 to TRBJ1-3; no firm D call. This CDR3 is 13 amino acids long. The germline V gene encodes CDR1 SGHTA and CDR2 FQGTGA. The V and J ends lost 5 bases and 4 bases respectively, with 9 bases between them. CDR3 DNA: TGTGCCAGCAGCACCACCCCAGGAAACACCATATATTTT. Translation gives CASSTTPGNTIYF.

The chain links TRBV6-5 to TRBJ1-2, with TRBD1 as a possible D gene (6 bases). CDR1 MNHEY and CDR2 SVGAGI come from the germline V gene. The CDR3 spans 14 residues. The V gene lost 5 bases and the J gene lost 2 bases, with 12 bases spanning the gap. Here the CDR3 reads CASSDDRRNYGYTF. CDR3 DNA sequence: TGTGCCAGCAGTGATGACAGGAGGAACTATGGCTACACCTTC.

V usage is TRBV5-6 and J usage is TRBJ2-2, with 12 bases matching TRBD1. From germline, CDR1 is SGHDT and CDR2 YYEEEE. Trimming cost V 1 base and J 6 bases; bases outside gene matches: 7. This CDR3 has 17 residues. The CDR3 coding sequence is TGTGCCAGCAGCTTGATCTGGGACAGGGGGCAGGCCGGGGAGCTGTTTTTT. Protein sequence: CASSLIWDRGQAGELFF. Full variable domain (outside the CDR3, taken from reference TRBV5-6 and TRBJ2-2): DAGVTQSPTHLIKTRGQQVTLRCSPKSGHDTVSWYQQALGQGPQFIFQYYEEEERQRGNFPDRFSGHQFPNYSSELNVNALLLGDSALYLCASSLIWDRGQAGELFFGEGSRLTVL.